Following are 21 T cell receptor beta chains from one sample sequenced in a study of OX40 agonist ivuxolimab in advanced cancers. Repertoires were generated with immunoSEQ multiplex PCR, while TCRdb's copy carries only in-frame clones and drops some. The sample has about 79,000 clones, roughly nine tenths seen once; the top ten hold 0.8% to 1%. Sequences were derived from CD4+ or CD8+ T cells sorted from blood, sampled in a trial of the OX40 agonist ivuxolimab. The receptors were gathered from an adult with an advanced solid tumor such as melanoma, head and neck, liver or kidney cancer.

CDR3 loop: CASSSGMNTEAFF. As DNA, the CDR3 is TGTGCCAGCAGTTCCGGGATGAACACTGAAGCTTTCTTT. The chain uses TRBV2 and TRBJ1-1; D gene ambiguous. The CDR3 extends over 13 amino acids. V was cut by 5 bases and J by 0 bases, with 7 bases left in between. CDR1 SNHLY and CDR2 FYNNEI come from the germline V gene.

The chain links TRBV19 to TRBJ1-2; D gene ambiguous. This CDR3 is 13 amino acids long. Germline lookup yields CDR1 LNHDA and CDR2 SQIVND (reference sequence). Trimming removed 3 bases at V and 4 bases at J, with 9 bases between. The CDR3 DNA follows: TGTGCCAGTAGTATGCAGGAGACCTATGGCTACACCTTC. It is translated as CASSMQETYGYTF.

DNA of the CDR3: TGCGCCAGCAGTGAGCAGCGGGGAATCAATGAGCAGTTCTTC. Amino acids: CASSEQRGINEQFF. The chain couples TRBV10-1 to TRBJ2-1, with 7 bases identical to TRBD2. Per germline, CDR1 WNHNN and CDR2 SYGVQD (reference sequence). This CDR3 contains 14 residues. Unmatched junction bases numbered 4, after V lost 2 bases and J lost 6 bases.

This chain links TRBV5-1 with TRBJ2-3; perhaps TRBD2 as D (5 bases). V lost 0 bases to trimming and J lost 6 bases, with 20 bases between them. Germline V gene lookup returns CDR1 SGHRS and CDR2 YFSETQ. The CDR3 sequence is 17 residues long. The CDR3 sequence is CASSLEIVAGPPDTQYF. Here the CDR3 DNA reads TGCGCCAGCAGCTTGGAAATAGTTGCGGGCCCGCCGGATACGCAGTATTTT.

V and J are TRBV7-6 and TRBJ1-1; a possible D gene is TRBD1 (5 bases). Looked up from germline, CDR1 is SGHVS and CDR2 is FNYEAQ. Trimming cost V 2 bases and J 2 bases, with 9 bases left between them. This CDR3 has 14 residues. CDR3 nucleotides: TGTGCCAGCAGCTTACGCCAGGGAAACACTGAAGCTTTCTTT. Translating it yields CASSLRQGNTEAFF.

The chain carries TRBV27 and TRBJ2-7; 8 positions agree with TRBD1. The CDR3 is made up of 15 amino acids. The V and J ends lost 4 bases and 2 bases, in that order; junction bases with no gene match: 7. CDR1 and CDR2 from the germline V gene are MNHEY and SMNVEV (reference sequence). CDR3 nucleotide sequence: TGTGCCAGCAGTTCGAGGACAGGGAAACCCTACGAGCAGTACTTC. This encodes CASSSRTGKPYEQYF.

The chain joins TRBV7-2 to TRBJ1-2; D is perhaps TRBD1 (5 bases). CDR3 length: 15 amino acids. Germline values: CDR1 SGHTA, CDR2 FQGNSA. The ends were cut back, 5 bases at V and 4 bases at J, with 17 bases in the middle. This chain's CDR3 is CASSLQSTASYGYTF. The CDR3 bases are TGTGCCAGCAGCCTCCAATCGACAGCGTCCTATGGCTACACCTTC.

V and J are TRBV5-6 and TRBJ2-2; 14 positions match TRBD2. The trim removed 2 bases at V and 4 bases at J, leaving 10 bases unmatched. CDR1 is SGHDT and CDR2 is YYEEEE in the germline V gene. The CDR3 totals 19 residues. CDR3: CASSFPGTSGRVGTGELFF. The CDR3 DNA follows: TGTGCCAGCAGCTTCCCAGGGACTAGCGGGAGAGTTGGCACCGGGGAGCTGTTTTTT.

V is TRBV2 and J is TRBJ2-1; 10 bases are shared with TRBD1. Germline CDR1 SNHLY, CDR2 FYNNEI. The CDR3 is 15 residues long. Trimming took 4 bases from V and 0 from J; bases not matched to a gene: 0. DNA of the CDR3: TGTGCCAGCAGTGGGACAGGGGGCTCCTACAATGAGCAGTTCTTC. Its protein is CASSGTGGSYNEQFF.

The rearrangement uses TRBV7-2 and TRBJ2-6; 8 bases line up with TRBD1. Germline V gene sequence: CDR1 SGHTA, CDR2 FQGNSA. The CDR3 runs 17 residues. The V gene end was trimmed by 5 bases and the J gene end by 0 bases; junction bases not matched to a gene: 6. The CDR3 DNA reads as TGTGCCAGCAGCGGAGCAGGGGGCCGCTCTGGGGCCAACGTCCTGACTTTC. Amino acid sequence: CASSGAGGRSGANVLTF.

This sequence joins TRBV18 and TRBJ2-1, with 7 bases lining up with TRBD1. From germline, CDR1 is KGHSH and CDR2 LQKENI. The CDR3 runs 15 residues. V trimming: 2 bases; J trimming: 3 bases; junction bases outside the gene matches: 4. In DNA, the CDR3 is TGTGCCAGCTCACCAGGCAGGGGGATCTACAATGAGCAGTTCTTC. Translating it yields CASSPGRGIYNEQFF.

The J gene is TRBJ1-1, the V gene TRBV12-5; D unresolved. The V end lost 5 bases, the J end lost 5 bases, and 18 bases lay between the germline ends. Looked up from germline, CDR1 is LGHNT and CDR2 is FRNRAP. The CDR3 is made up of 15 amino acids. This CDR3 is CASGAPSGPITEAFF. The CDR3 DNA reads TGTGCTAGTGGTGCCCCCAGTGGGCCTATAACTGAAGCTTTCTTT. Drawing the rest from reference TRBV12-5 and TRBJ1-1, the complete variable domain is DARVTQTPRHKVTEMGQEVTMRCQPILGHNTVFWYRQTMMQGLELLAYFRNRAPLDDSGMPKDRFSAEMPDATLATLKIQPSEPRDSAVYFCASGAPSGPITEAFFGQGTRLTVV.

The gene calls are TRBV6-1 and TRBJ1-1; D is unresolved. Germline V gives CDR1 MNHNS, CDR2 SASEGT. This CDR3 comprises 13 residues. V was shortened by 2 bases and J by 4 bases, with 8 bases between the two germline ends. CDR3 residues: CASSELIITEAFF. Here the CDR3 DNA reads TGTGCCAGCAGTGAATTAATAATCACTGAAGCTTTCTTT.

The chain is built from TRBV2 and TRBJ2-1; D possibly corresponds to TRBD2 (6 bases). Germline assignment: CDR1 SNHLY and CDR2 FYNNEI. This CDR3 is built from 15 residues. Trimming took 6 bases from V and 4 from J, leaving 16 bases between them. CDR3 in amino acids: CASSPSGLIYNEQFF. The CDR3 coding sequence is TGTGCCAGCAGCCCATCGGGACTCATATACAATGAGCAGTTCTTC.

The chain has TRBV2 and TRBJ2-2; 10 bases line up with TRBD2. The CDR3 runs to 16 residues. CDR1 is SNHLY, CDR2 FYNNEI, per germline. The trim removed 6 bases at V and 5 bases at J, leaving 9 bases unmatched. CDR3 sequence reads: CASRPKGTSETGELFF. DNA of the CDR3: TGTGCCAGCAGGCCCAAGGGGACTAGCGAAACCGGGGAGCTGTTTTTT.

This chain links TRBV10-3 with TRBJ1-1; no firm D call. CDR1 ENHRY and CDR2 SYGVKD come from the germline V gene. The CDR3 is 13 residues long. Trimming took off 8 bases at V and 3 bases at J, with 13 bases between the two ends. The CDR3 region is CAISGYMDTEAFF. Written as DNA, the CDR3 is TGTGCCATCTCTGGCTACATGGACACTGAAGCTTTCTTT.

The chain couples TRBV7-6 to TRBJ1-1; 8 bases line up with TRBD1. The CDR3 sequence is 16 residues long. In germline, CDR1 is SGHVS, CDR2 FNYEAQ. The J segment lost 4 bases and the V segment lost 1 base, leaving 8 bases of the junction unmatched. The CDR3 protein is CASSLGQSGTGTEAFF. The CDR3 DNA follows: TGTGCCAGCAGCTTAGGACAAAGTGGGACAGGCACTGAAGCTTTCTTT.

The chain recombines TRBV4-2 with TRBJ1-2, with D unresolved. Per the germline V gene, CDR1 is LGHNA and CDR2 is YNFKEQ. V was shortened by 8 bases and J by 4 bases, with 14 bases between the two germline ends. This CDR3 comprises 13 residues. This CDR3 is CASCLDGGYGYTF. The CDR3 DNA sequence: TGTGCCAGCTGCTTGGATGGCGGCTATGGCTACACCTTC.

The chain is built from TRBV6-9 and TRBJ2-7; TRBD2 matches at 13 bases. V trimming: 6 bases; J trimming: 6 bases; junction bases outside the gene matches: 5. The germline CDR1 and CDR2 sequences are MNHGY and SVAAGI. The CDR3 runs 14 residues. CDR3 sequence reads: CASSLTSGRSEQYF. As DNA, the CDR3 is TGTGCCAGCAGCCTGACTAGCGGGAGGTCCGAGCAGTACTTC.

This clone was observed a single time. The rearrangement uses TRBV5-1 and TRBJ2-3; 11 nucleotides align to TRBD2. V lost 4 bases, J lost 2 bases, and 9 bases stayed unmatched. CDR1 and CDR2 from the germline V gene are SGHRS and YFSETQ. The CDR3 loop spans 17 amino acids. The CDR3 spells CASSRTGTSGPTDTQYF. Here the CDR3 DNA reads TGCGCCAGCAGCCGAACCGGGACTAGCGGACCCACAGATACGCAGTATTTT.

J is TRBJ1-4 and V is TRBV4-1; D ambiguous. The CDR3 sequence is 13 residues long. The germline gives CDR1 MGHRA, CDR2 YSYEKL. The germline V and J ends were trimmed by 1 base and 7 bases, with 7 bases remaining between them. The CDR3 is CASSQVGIEKLFF. The DNA of the CDR3 is TGCGCCAGCAGCCAAGTAGGGATTGAAAAACTGTTTTTT.